The 17 T cell receptor beta chains in this list originate from one sample, sequenced in a study of T cells after yellow fever vaccination. TCRdb re-derived calls from the 5' RACE reads in MiXCR, one entry per CDR3 protein. The sample holds more than 350,000 distinct CDR3 sequences, approximately 10% seen once. Specimen: PBMCs, collected on the day of the first yellow fever vaccination. The source is a man aged 18 to 30 who received the YFV17D yellow fever vaccine.

This clonotype was detected only a few times. V and J are TRBV5-1 and TRBJ2-1, with D hard to call. The length of the CDR3 is 16 residues. Germline V lookup: CDR1 SGHRS, CDR2 YFSETQ. V lost 4 bases to trimming and J lost 0 bases, with 14 bases between them. CDR3 sequence: CASSPTGYSSYNEQFF. Here the CDR3 DNA reads TGCGCCAGCAGCCCGACGGGCTATAGCTCCTACAATGAGCAGTTCTTC. Filled out from reference TRBV5-1 and TRBJ2-1, the complete variable domain reads KAGVTQTPRYLIKTRGQQVTLSCSPISGHRSVSWYQQTPGQGLQFLFEYFSETQRNKGNFPGRFSGRQFSNSRSEMNVSTLELGDSALYLCASSPTGYSSYNEQFFGPGTRLTVL.

This clonotype was seen only a few times. One end of the junction does not line up with germline, which may come from a read error. V and J are TRBV4-3 and TRBJ2-3, with TRBD2 as a possible D gene (6 bases). Germline lookup yields CDR1 LGHNA and CDR2 YSLEER. CDR3 length: 16 residues. The CDR3 sequence is CASSQDFRRGGDTQYF. CDR3 nucleotides: TGCGCCAGCAGTCAAGACTTTCGGCGGGGCGGTGATACGCAGTATTTT.

This clonotype was detected a few times. This chain uses TRBV27 with TRBJ1-1, with TRBD1 identical over 8 bases. This CDR3 is built from 14 residues. V lost 0 bases and J lost 5; bases outside the gene matches: 2. Germline CDR1 reads MNHEY; CDR2 reads SMNVEV (reference sequence). CDR3 loop: CASSLSTGVTEAFF. CDR3 in DNA: TGTGCCAGCAGTTTATCGACAGGGGTAACTGAAGCTTTCTTT.

This clonotype was recorded at least ten times. This chain links TRBV5-4 with TRBJ2-5, with D unresolved. This CDR3 comprises 12 residues. V lost 1 base to trimming and J lost 4 bases, with 5 bases between them. CDR1 and CDR2 (germline): SGHNT, YYREEE (reference sequence). CDR3 nucleotide sequence: TGTGCCAGCAGCTTGATTCCAGAGACCCAGTACTTC. This sequence encodes CASSLIPETQYF.

This clonotype showed up just a few times. The chain joins TRBV10-3 to TRBJ1-3; D uncertain. The V gene lost 2 bases and the J gene lost 4 bases, with 9 bases spanning the gap. The CDR3 extends over 14 amino acids. CDR1 is ENHRY, CDR2 SYGVKD, per germline. CDR3: CAISETREGNTIYF. CDR3 sequence (DNA): TGTGCCATCAGTGAGACCCGGGAAGGAAACACCATATATTTT.

This chain joins TRBV7-9 and TRBJ2-1; no definite D call. The CDR3 spans 12 residues. CDR1 and CDR2 (germline): SEHNR, FQNEAQ (reference sequence). Trimming stripped 7 bases from V and 8 bases from J, with 12 bases between. The CDR3 protein is CASTPPRDEQFF. The CDR3 region has the DNA TGTGCCAGCACCCCCCCCCGTGATGAGCAGTTCTTC.

This clonotype was seen a handful of times. The rearrangement links TRBV7-3 to TRBJ2-1, with D perhaps matching TRBD1 (5 bases). V was trimmed by 5 bases and J by 5 bases, leaving 16 bases between them. CDR1 SGHTA and CDR2 FQGTGA come from the germline V gene. The CDR3 sequence is 15 residues long. This CDR3 reads CASSPPRAADNEQFF. The DNA of the CDR3 is TGTGCCAGCAGCCCCCCCAGGGCGGCTGACAATGAGCAGTTCTTC.

The gene calls are TRBV7-8 and TRBJ2-5; 8 bases are shared with TRBD2. The CDR3 extends over 18 amino acids. CDR1 and CDR2 (germline): SGHVS, FQNEAQ. The ends lost 2 bases at V and 2 bases at J; junction bases unmatched: 13. The CDR3 coding sequence is TGTGCCAGCAGCTTATGGTCCGGAACGGGGGGGCCGCAAGAGACCCAGTACTTC. Amino acids: CASSLWSGTGGPQETQYF.

This clonotype came up a few times. The chain recombines TRBV2 with TRBJ1-6, with D possibly being TRBD1 (5 bases). V was clipped by 10 bases and J by 9 bases, with 16 bases between them. CDR1 is SNHLY, CDR2 FYNNEI, per germline. CDR3 size: 13 residues. Here the CDR3 DNA reads TGTGCCACCATCACGGGGGACCGTTCACCCCTCCACTTT. Its protein product is CATITGDRSPLHF.

The sample holds a few counts of this clonotype. The rearrangement links TRBV2 to TRBJ2-3, with 7 bases that match TRBD1. The length of the CDR3 is 14 residues. V shed 9 bases and J 2 bases; nucleotides not matched to a gene: 8. Germline CDR1 is SNHLY and CDR2 is FYNNEI. CDR3 protein: CASQPGTVTDTQYF. In DNA, the CDR3 is TGTGCCAGTCAGCCCGGGACAGTCACAGATACGCAGTATTTT.

The chain combines TRBV7-9 with TRBJ1-1; D is possibly TRBD1 (6 bases). This CDR3 contains 15 residues. V lost 3 bases, J lost 0 bases, and 11 bases lay in between. Germline CDR1 reads SEHNR; CDR2 reads FQNEAQ (reference sequence). The CDR3 sequence: CASSFGGAMNTEAFF. The DNA of the CDR3 is TGTGCCAGCAGCTTCGGGGGGGCTATGAACACTGAAGCTTTCTTT.

This clonotype appeared many times. The chain's CDR3 is CASSPRGAAKNIQYF. CDR3 DNA sequence: TGTGCCAGCAGCCCAAGGGGGGCGGCCAAAAACATTCAGTACTTC. The chain links TRBV12-3 or TRBV12-4 to TRBJ2-4, with D perhaps assigned TRBD1 or TRBD2 (6 bases each). V lost 6 bases and J 1 base, leaving 13 bases between the germline ends. This CDR3 comprises 15 residues.

The table lists this clonotype with a few counts. The chain recombines TRBV12-3 or TRBV12-4 with TRBJ1-2; no definite D call. CDR3 length: 14 amino acids. V was shortened by 4 bases and J by 4 bases, with 13 bases between the two germline ends. Here the CDR3 reads CASSSRLRVYGYTF. The DNA of the CDR3 is TGTGCCAGCAGTTCCCGGTTGAGGGTCTATGGCTACACCTTC.

V usage is TRBV3-1 and J usage is TRBJ1-1; TRBD1 matches 9 bases. The germline V gene encodes CDR1 LGHDT and CDR2 YNNKEL (reference sequence). V trimming: 4 bases; J trimming: 0 bases; junction bases outside the gene matches: 6. This CDR3 has 16 residues. CDR3 DNA: TGTGCCAGCAGCCCTAGGACAGGGGTTATGAACACTGAAGCTTTCTTT. Its protein product is CASSPRTGVMNTEAFF.

This clonotype occurred a few times. The chain joins TRBV7-2 to TRBJ2-7; 12 nucleotides line up with TRBD1. Per the germline V gene, CDR1 is SGHTA and CDR2 is FQGNSA. Germline trimming cut 5 bases from V and 8 bases from J; bases unmatched to any gene: 7. The CDR3 covers 14 residues. The chain's CDR3 is CASSPTGTGGKQYF. CDR3 coding DNA: TGTGCCAGCAGCCCAACAGGGACAGGGGGCAAGCAGTACTTC.

This chain joins TRBV6-1 and TRBJ1-4, with 10 bases that match TRBD1. The CDR3 loop spans 14 amino acids. V trimming: 8 bases; J trimming: 8 bases; junction bases outside the gene matches: 8. Looked up from germline, CDR1 is MNHNS and CDR2 is SASEGT. The CDR3 loop reads CASGGTGAGEKLFF. The DNA of the CDR3 is TGTGCCAGCGGGGGGACAGGGGCAGGAGAAAAACTGTTTTTT.

V is TRBV10-3 and J is TRBJ2-3; D uncertain. The CDR3 runs 11 residues. The germline gives CDR1 ENHRY, CDR2 SYGVKD. The V end was cut by 5 bases, the J end by 5 bases, with 5 bases between. The CDR3 nucleotides are TGTGCCATCAGTTACGAAGATACGCAGTATTTT. Its translation: CAISYEDTQYF.